The 13 T cell receptor beta chains listed next were all sequenced from one sample in a study of graft-versus-host responses after intestinal transplantation. Sequenced by immunoSEQ multiplex PCR; TCRdb stores in-frame clones only, minus some. In the table there are about 96,000 clones, 80% to 95% of which are singletons. These receptors have no known antigen. Source: unstimulated CD4+ T cells sorted from spleen or lymph node cells, taken before intestinal transplant. The receptors stem from a human donor who received an intestinal transplant.

The rearrangement links TRBV19 to TRBJ2-1, with D maybe TRBD2 (5 bases). The CDR3 has 13 residues. V lost 3 bases, J lost 5 bases, and 8 bases lay in between. The V gene's germline CDR1 is LNHDA and CDR2 SQIVND (reference sequence). CDR3 nucleotides: TGTGCCAGTAGTATGAGGGTGAACAATGAGCAGTTCTTC. Amino acid sequence: CASSMRVNNEQFF. The full variable domain, completed using reference TRBV19 and TRBJ2-1, is DGGITQSPKYLFRKEGQNVTLSCEQNLNHDAMYWYRQDPGQGLRLIYYSQIVNDFQKGDIAEGYSVSREKKESFPLTVTSAQKNPTAFYLCASSMRVNNEQFFGPGTRLTVL.

In its sample, this clone was seen a few times. The rearrangement joins TRBV5-1 to TRBJ2-3; D might be TRBD1 (5 bases). There are 16 residues in the CDR3. Germline CDR1 reads SGHRS; CDR2 reads YFSETQ. V gave up 4 bases and J gave up 1 base, with 16 bases separating them. The CDR3 DNA sequence: TGCGCCAGCAGCCCAGATAGGGGCAGGGGCACAGATACGCAGTATTTT. It encodes CASSPDRGRGTDTQYF. Drawing the rest from reference TRBV5-1 and TRBJ2-3, the complete variable domain is KAGVTQTPRYLIKTRGQQVTLSCSPISGHRSVSWYQQTPGQGLQFLFEYFSETQRNKGNFPGRFSGRQFSNSRSEMNVSTLELGDSALYLCASSPDRGRGTDTQYFGPGTRLTVL.

The chain combines TRBV7-2 with TRBJ2-5; a possible D gene is TRBD2 (5 bases). With 1 base removed from V and 0 bases from J, the gap between germline ends came to 9 bases. This CDR3 is 15 amino acids long. Germline V CDR1 and CDR2: SGHTA, FQGNSA. DNA of the CDR3: TGTGCCAGCAGCTTAGACCAGCGGTACCAAGAGACCCAGTACTTC. This sequence encodes CASSLDQRYQETQYF.

This clone has a handful of counts. This chain uses TRBV27 with TRBJ2-7; D perhaps matches TRBD1 (6 bases). V was trimmed by 6 bases and J by 1 base, leaving 16 bases between them. The CDR3 has 15 amino acids. CDR1 and CDR2 from the germline V gene are MNHEY and SMNVEV (reference sequence). The CDR3 sequence: CASSPIGTLSYEQYF. CDR3 coding DNA: TGTGCCAGCAGCCCAATAGGGACACTTTCCTACGAGCAGTACTTC.

The rearrangement joins TRBV6-4 to TRBJ1-2, with 7 bases identical to TRBD1. Looked up from germline, CDR1 is MRHNA and CDR2 is SNTAGT. J was trimmed by 8 bases and V by 6 bases; bases with no gene match: 15. The CDR3 totals 15 residues. CDR3 sequence reads: CASSRDRVTLQGYTF. DNA of the CDR3: TGTGCCAGCAGCCGGGACAGAGTTACGCTTCAGGGCTACACCTTC.

The chain has TRBV6-1 and TRBJ1-1; tentatively, D is TRBD1 (5 bases). CDR1 is MNHNS and CDR2 is SASEGT in the germline V gene. With 2 bases removed from V and 1 base from J, the gap between germline ends came to 11 bases. The CDR3 has 15 residues. CDR3 bases: TGTGCCAGCAGTGAACAGGGCGCAGGGAACACTGAAGCTTTCTTT. It encodes CASSEQGAGNTEAFF.

This clone was picked up one time. The chain joins TRBV9 to TRBJ2-2; possibly TRBD2 for D (6 bases). V was trimmed by 1 base and J by 1 base, leaving 8 bases between them. The CDR3 is made up of 15 amino acids. Germline loops: CDR1 SGDLS, CDR2 YYNGEE. The CDR3 DNA sequence: TGTGCCAGCAGCGTACAGGGACTGAACACCGGGGAGCTGTTTTTT. Translated, it gives CASSVQGLNTGELFF.

The gene calls are TRBV7-8 and TRBJ1-4, with D perhaps matching TRBD1 (6 bases). Trimming took off 1 base at V and 5 bases at J, with 11 bases between the two ends. The germline CDR1 and CDR2 sequences are SGHVS and FQNEAQ. The CDR3 sequence is 15 residues long. The CDR3 DNA is TGTGCCAGCAGCTTAGTTTGGACAGCCAATGAAAAACTGTTTTTT. This codes for CASSLVWTANEKLFF. Supplemented by reference TRBV7-8 and TRBJ1-4, the full variable domain reads GAGVSQSPRYKVAKRGQDVALRCDPISGHVSLFWYQQALGQGPEFLTYFQNEAQLDKSGLPSDRFFAERPEGSVSTLKIQRTQQEDSAVYLCASSLVWTANEKLFFGSGTQLSVL.

This clone came up once. This sequence joins TRBV4-1 and TRBJ1-2; tentatively, D is TRBD1 (5 bases). Germline V gene lookup returns CDR1 MGHRA and CDR2 YSYEKL. The CDR3 totals 16 residues. The V end lost 0 bases, the J end lost 8 bases, and 19 bases lay between the germline ends. This chain's CDR3 is CASSQDLGSQWGGYTF. Written as DNA, the CDR3 is TGCGCCAGCAGCCAAGATTTAGGTTCGCAGTGGGGCGGCTACACCTTC.

This chain joins TRBV30 and TRBJ1-2; unclear D gene. From germline, CDR1 is GTSNPN and CDR2 SVGIG (reference sequence). This CDR3 has 13 amino acids. V lost 1 base and J lost 6, with 12 bases in between. The CDR3 reads CAWSGTGFHGYTF. The CDR3 DNA reads as TGTGCCTGGAGTGGTACGGGGTTTCATGGCTACACCTTC. Drawing the rest from reference TRBV30 and TRBJ1-2, the complete variable domain is SQTIHQWPATLVQPVGSPLSLECTVEGTSNPNLYWYRQAAGRGLQLLFYSVGIGQISSEVPQNLSASRPQDRQFILSSKKLLLSDSGFYLCAWSGTGFHGYTFGSGTRLTVV.

This rearrangement joins TRBV7-9 to TRBJ2-3; a weak D match, TRBD1 (6 bases). Germline CDR1 SEHNR, CDR2 FQNEAQ (reference sequence). V lost 6 bases and J lost 2, with 15 bases in between. This CDR3 contains 15 residues. In DNA, the CDR3 is TGTGCCAGCAGTCCCGGGCAGGGGTTCACAGATACGCAGTATTTT. It yields the protein CASSPGQGFTDTQYF.

This chain joins TRBV27 and TRBJ1-2; 7 nucleotides agree with TRBD1. The V and J ends lost 3 bases and 4 bases, in that order; junction bases with no gene match: 11. The CDR3 extends over 16 amino acids. From germline, CDR1 is MNHEY and CDR2 SMNVEV (reference sequence). This chain's CDR3 is CASSLRGAGGSYGYTF. The CDR3 DNA is TGTGCCAGCAGTTTGAGGGGGGCAGGGGGTTCCTATGGCTACACCTTC.

The J gene is TRBJ1-2, the V gene TRBV18, with D tentatively TRBD1 (5 bases). Germline CDR1 is KGHSH and CDR2 is LQKENI. The CDR3 is 13 residues long. The germline V and J ends were trimmed by 1 base and 3 bases, with 6 bases remaining between them. CDR3 DNA: TGTGCCAGCTCACCACGGGGGGACTATGGCTACACCTTC. It translates to CASSPRGDYGYTF.